The subject of this entry is one T cell receptor (beta chain). The data stem from a study of blood T cell repertoires in COVID-19. Produced via immunoSEQ multiplex PCR; TCRdb's table is partial and in-frame only. The sample has around 340,000 clones; roughly 90% are singletons. Cohort allocation depended upon clinical history that participants reported. The receptor was isolated from a woman aged 25 to 39 who had been exposed to COVID-19. Input material: PBMCs or T cells enriched from blood (not recorded which).

The CDR3 nucleotides are TGTGCCAGCAGCGCTTCGGGACAGGGGATCTATGGCTACACCTTC. This encodes CASSASGQGIYGYTF. The chain combines TRBV7-6 with TRBJ1-2; 10 bases fit TRBD1. The CDR3 extends over 15 amino acids. Looked up from germline, CDR1 is SGHVS and CDR2 is FNYEAQ. Trimming at V came to 5 bases and at J to 4 bases, leaving 7 bases not matched to a gene.